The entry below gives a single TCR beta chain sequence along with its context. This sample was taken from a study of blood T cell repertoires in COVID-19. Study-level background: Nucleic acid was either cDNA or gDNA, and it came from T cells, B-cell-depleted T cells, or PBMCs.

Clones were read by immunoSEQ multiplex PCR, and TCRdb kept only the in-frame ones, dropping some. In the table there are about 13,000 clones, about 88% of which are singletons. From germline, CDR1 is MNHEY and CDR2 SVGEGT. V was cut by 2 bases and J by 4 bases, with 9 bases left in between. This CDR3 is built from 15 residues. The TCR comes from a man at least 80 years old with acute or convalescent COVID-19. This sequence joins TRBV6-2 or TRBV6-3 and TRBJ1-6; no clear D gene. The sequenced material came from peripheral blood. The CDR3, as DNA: TGTGCCAGCAGTTACGTGAGCGGGTATAATTCACCCCTCCACTTT. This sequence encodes CASSYVSGYNSPLHF.